Detailed here is one TCR beta chain. Deep-level running was used for the assay. TCRdb's copy holds only in-frame clones and misses some; the assay was immunoSEQ multiplex PCR. The table lists some 1 million clones, under 80% of them singletons. Healthy HIV-negative adults without recent acute infections or vaccinations served as donors. The data derive from a study of shared clonotypes between healthy human individuals. Across the whole study: Three CD4 naive, three CD4 memory, two CD8 naive and one CD8 memory plate were used per donor.

Specimen: memory CD4+ T cells sorted from blood. The subset is: CD45RA-negative fraction. This clonotype was sampled from a man aged 18 to 29 in good health.

CDR3 protein: CAWSPGRTETQYF. CDR3 nucleotide sequence: TGTGCCTGGAGTCCAGGTAGGACGGAGACCCAGTACTTC. V and J are TRBV30 and TRBJ2-5; no definite D call. The CDR3 sequence is 13 residues long. The V gene's germline CDR1 is GTSNPN and CDR2 SVGIG (reference sequence). Trimming stripped 2 bases from V and 5 bases from J, with 12 bases between.